This T cell receptor (beta chain) was observed in a study of T cell changes during pregnancy in multiple sclerosis. A single count supports this clone. Data came from immunoSEQ multiplex PCR; TCRdb stores just in-frame clones and leaves some out. The data show 30,000 to 50,000 clones, 90% to 95% seen once. Per germline, CDR1 SNHLY and CDR2 FYNNEI. CDR3 length: 17 amino acids. Trimming took 1 base from V and 6 from J; bases not matched to a gene: 8. The sequenced sample was CD4+ T cells from peripheral blood mononuclear cells, obtained in the third trimester of pregnancy. The sequence came from a female donor with multiple sclerosis, enrolled in a pregnancy study. The rearrangement uses TRBV2 and TRBJ2-2; 10 nucleotides match TRBD2. The CDR3 nucleotides are TGTGCCAGCAGTGAAGTGGATCTAGCGGGAGTAGCCGGGGAGCTGTTTTTT. Its protein product is CASSEVDLAGVAGELFF.